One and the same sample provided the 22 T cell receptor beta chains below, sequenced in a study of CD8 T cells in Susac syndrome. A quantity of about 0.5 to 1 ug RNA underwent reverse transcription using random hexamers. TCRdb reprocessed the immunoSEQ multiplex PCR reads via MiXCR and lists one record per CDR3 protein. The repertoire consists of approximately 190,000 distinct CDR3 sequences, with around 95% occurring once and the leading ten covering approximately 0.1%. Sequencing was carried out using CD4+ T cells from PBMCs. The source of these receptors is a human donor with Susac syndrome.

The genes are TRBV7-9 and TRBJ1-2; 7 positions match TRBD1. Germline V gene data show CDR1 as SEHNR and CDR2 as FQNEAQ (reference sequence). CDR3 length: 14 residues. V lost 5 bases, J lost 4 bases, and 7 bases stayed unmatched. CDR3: CASSPTDRIYGYTF. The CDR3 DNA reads TGTGCCAGCAGCCCCACGGACAGGATCTATGGCTACACCTTC.

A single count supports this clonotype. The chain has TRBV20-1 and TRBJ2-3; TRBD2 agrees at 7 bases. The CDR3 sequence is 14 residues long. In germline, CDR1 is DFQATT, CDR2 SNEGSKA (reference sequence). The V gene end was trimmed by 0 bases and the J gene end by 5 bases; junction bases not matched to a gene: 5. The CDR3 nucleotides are TGCAGTGCTAGAGAACCGGGGGGTAAAGATACGCAGTATTTT. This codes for CSAREPGGKDTQYF.

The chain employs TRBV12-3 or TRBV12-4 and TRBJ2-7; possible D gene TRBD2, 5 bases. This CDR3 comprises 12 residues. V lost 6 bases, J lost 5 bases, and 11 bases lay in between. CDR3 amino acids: CASSQTGNEQYF. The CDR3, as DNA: TGTGCCAGCAGCCAGACGGGGAACGAGCAGTACTTC.

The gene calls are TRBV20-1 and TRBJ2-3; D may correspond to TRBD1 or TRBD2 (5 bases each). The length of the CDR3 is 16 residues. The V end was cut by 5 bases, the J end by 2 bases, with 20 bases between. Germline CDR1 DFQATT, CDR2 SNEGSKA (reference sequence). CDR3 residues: CSAERGRPTHTDTQYF. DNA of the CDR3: TGCAGTGCTGAGAGGGGACGACCAACACACACAGATACGCAGTATTTT.

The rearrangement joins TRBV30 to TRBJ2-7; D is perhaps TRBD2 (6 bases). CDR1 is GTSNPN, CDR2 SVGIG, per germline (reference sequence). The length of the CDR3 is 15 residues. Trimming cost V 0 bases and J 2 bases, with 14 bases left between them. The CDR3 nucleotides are TGTGCCTGGAGTGTTGTGGACTATCCTCCCTACGAGCAGTACTTC. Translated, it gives CAWSVVDYPPYEQYF.

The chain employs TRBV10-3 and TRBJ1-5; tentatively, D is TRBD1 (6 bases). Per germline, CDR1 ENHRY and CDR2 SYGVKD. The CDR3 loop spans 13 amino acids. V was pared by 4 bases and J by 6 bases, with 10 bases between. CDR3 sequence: CAISGQVGQPQHF. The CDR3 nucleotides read TGTGCCATCAGTGGACAGGTTGGTCAGCCCCAGCATTTT.

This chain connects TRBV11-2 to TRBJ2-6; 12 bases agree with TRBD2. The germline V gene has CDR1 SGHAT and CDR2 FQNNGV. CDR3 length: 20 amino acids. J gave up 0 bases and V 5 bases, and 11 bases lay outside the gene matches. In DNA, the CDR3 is TGTGCCAGCAGCCCGTTGCGGTTACTAGCGGGGGGCTCTGGGGCCAACGTCCTGACTTTC. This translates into CASSPLRLLAGGSGANVLTF.

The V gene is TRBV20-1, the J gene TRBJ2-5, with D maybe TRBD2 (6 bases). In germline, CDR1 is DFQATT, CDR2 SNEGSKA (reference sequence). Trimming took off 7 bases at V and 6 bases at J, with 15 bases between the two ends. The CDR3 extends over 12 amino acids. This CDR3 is CSGIVRTKTQYF. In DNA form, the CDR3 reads TGCAGTGGGATAGTCAGGACTAAGACCCAGTACTTC.

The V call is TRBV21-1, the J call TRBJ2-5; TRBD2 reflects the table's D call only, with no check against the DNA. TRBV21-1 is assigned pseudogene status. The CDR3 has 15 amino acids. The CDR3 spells CASSRGGLVAETQYF. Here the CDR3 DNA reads TGTGCCAGCAGCCGGGGGGGACTGGTCGCGGAGACCCAGTACTTC.

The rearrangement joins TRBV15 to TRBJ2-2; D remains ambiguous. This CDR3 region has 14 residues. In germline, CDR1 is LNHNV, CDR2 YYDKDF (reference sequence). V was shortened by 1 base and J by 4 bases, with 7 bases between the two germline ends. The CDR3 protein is CATSRVSPTGELFF. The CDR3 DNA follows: TGTGCCACCAGCAGAGTCTCCCCCACCGGGGAGCTGTTTTTT.

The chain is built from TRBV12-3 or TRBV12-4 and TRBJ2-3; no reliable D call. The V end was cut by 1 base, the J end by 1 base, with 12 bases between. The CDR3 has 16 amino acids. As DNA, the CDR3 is TGTGCCAGCAGTTTAGAGGCCGGCCCTGGCACAGATACGCAGTATTTT. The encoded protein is CASSLEAGPGTDTQYF.

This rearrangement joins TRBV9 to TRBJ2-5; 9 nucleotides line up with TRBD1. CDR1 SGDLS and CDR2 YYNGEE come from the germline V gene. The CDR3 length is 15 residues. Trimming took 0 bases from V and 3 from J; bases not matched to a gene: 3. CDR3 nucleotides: TGTGCCAGCAGCGTAGCAGGGACAGGGAAAGAGACCCAGTACTTC. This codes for CASSVAGTGKETQYF.

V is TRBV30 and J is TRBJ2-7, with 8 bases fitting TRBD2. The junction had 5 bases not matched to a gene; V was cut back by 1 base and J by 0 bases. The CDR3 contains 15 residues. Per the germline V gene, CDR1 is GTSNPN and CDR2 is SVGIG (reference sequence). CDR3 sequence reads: CAWSGIAGSSYEQYF. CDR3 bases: TGTGCCTGGAGTGGAATAGCGGGGTCCTCCTACGAGCAGTACTTC.

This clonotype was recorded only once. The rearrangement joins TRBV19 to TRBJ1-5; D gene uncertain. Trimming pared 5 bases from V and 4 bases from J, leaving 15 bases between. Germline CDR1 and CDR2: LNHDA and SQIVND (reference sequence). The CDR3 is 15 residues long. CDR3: CASSQTVVANQPQHF. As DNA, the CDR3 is TGTGCCAGTAGTCAAACCGTAGTTGCGAATCAGCCCCAGCATTTT.

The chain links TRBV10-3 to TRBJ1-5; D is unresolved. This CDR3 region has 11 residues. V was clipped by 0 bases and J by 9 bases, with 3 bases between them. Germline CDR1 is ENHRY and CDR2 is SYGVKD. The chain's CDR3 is CAISESAPQHF. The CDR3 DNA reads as TGTGCCATCAGTGAGTCAGCGCCCCAGCATTTT.

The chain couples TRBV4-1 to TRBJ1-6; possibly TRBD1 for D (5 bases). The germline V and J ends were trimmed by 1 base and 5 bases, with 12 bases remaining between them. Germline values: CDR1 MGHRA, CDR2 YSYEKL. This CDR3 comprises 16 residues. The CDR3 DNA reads TGCGCCAGCAGCCAAGGCAGGGATTGGAATAATTCACCCCTCCACTTT. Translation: CASSQGRDWNNSPLHF.

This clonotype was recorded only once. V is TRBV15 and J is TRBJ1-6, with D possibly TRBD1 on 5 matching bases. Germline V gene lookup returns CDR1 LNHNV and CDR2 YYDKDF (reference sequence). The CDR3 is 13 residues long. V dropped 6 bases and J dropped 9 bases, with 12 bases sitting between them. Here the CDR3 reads CATRKGLGSPLHF. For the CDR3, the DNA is TGTGCCACCAGAAAGGGGCTCGGTTCACCCCTCCACTTT.

The CDR3 sequence: CASSGLAGRTDTQYF. The CDR3 bases are TGTGCCAGCAGCGGACTAGCGGGCCGCACAGATACGCAGTATTTT. This rearrangement joins TRBV12-3 or TRBV12-4 to TRBJ2-3; TRBD2 matches at 11 bases. The CDR3 consists of 15 residues. V was pared by 6 bases and J by 1 base, with 3 bases of the junction left unmatched.

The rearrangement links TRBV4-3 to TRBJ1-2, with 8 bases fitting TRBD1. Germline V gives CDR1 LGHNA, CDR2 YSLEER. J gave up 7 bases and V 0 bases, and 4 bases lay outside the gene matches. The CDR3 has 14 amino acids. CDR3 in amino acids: CASSQEDRDFGYTF. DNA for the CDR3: TGCGCCAGCAGCCAAGAGGACAGGGATTTTGGCTACACCTTC.

DNA for the CDR3: TGCAGTGCTAGGACGACAGGAAACACCATATATTTT. It specifies CSARTTGNTIYF. The chain uses TRBV20-1 and TRBJ1-3, with D unclear. The germline CDR1 and CDR2 sequences are DFQATT and SNEGSKA (reference sequence). V was clipped by 3 bases and J by 4 bases, with 7 bases between them. The CDR3 sequence is 12 residues long.

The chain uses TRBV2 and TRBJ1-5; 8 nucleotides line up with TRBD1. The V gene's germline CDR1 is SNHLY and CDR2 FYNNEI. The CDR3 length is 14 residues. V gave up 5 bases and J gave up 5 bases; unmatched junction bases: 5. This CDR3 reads CASSTRGRDQPQHF. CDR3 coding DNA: TGTGCCAGCAGTACCAGGGGGCGCGATCAGCCCCAGCATTTT.

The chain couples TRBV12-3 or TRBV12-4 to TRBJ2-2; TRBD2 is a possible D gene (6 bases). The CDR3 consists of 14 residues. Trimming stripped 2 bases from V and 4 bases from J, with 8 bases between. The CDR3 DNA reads TGTGCCAGCAGTTTACAGGGACTCACCGGGGAGCTGTTTTTT. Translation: CASSLQGLTGELFF.